This T cell receptor (beta chain) was retrieved from a study of blood T cell repertoires in COVID-19. Study at large: Sites across the United States, Italy and Spain contributed samples from acute and convalescent COVID-19.

In the original workflow: Reference gene primer amplification in the assay estimated nucleated cell counts. Clones were sequenced by immunoSEQ multiplex PCR, and TCRdb holds only the in-frame ones, with some missing. V, J and clone size are those of that table, while D and trimming were read from the DNA. The data hold 200,000 to 250,000 clones, with roughly four fifths observed a single time. The CDR3 loop spans 13 amino acids. The germline gives CDR1 WNHNN, CDR2 SYGVQD (reference sequence). The junction had 6 bases not matched to a gene; V was cut back by 6 bases and J by 7 bases. This clone was detected once.

The V gene is TRBV10-1, the J gene TRBJ2-1; 7 bases fit TRBD2. Specimen: peripheral blood. The receptor comes from a woman of 80 years or more with acute or convalescent COVID-19. The CDR3 region has the DNA TGCGCCAGCAGGGGGGGGTCTTTGAATGAGCAGTTCTTC. Protein product: CASRGGSLNEQFF.